The clone carrying this T cell receptor (beta chain) was seen repeatedly, ten times or more. The data were taken from a study of spatial heterogeneity in lung cancer. TCRdb used MiXCR to reprocess the 5' RACE reads, holding one entry per CDR3 protein. The sample includes about 30,000 distinct CDR3 sequences, 6% of them seen just once. Time point defined: blood at routine non-recurrence follow-up after resection. Whole RNA obtained from tumor, nontumor lung or frozen PBMC underwent sequencing without sorting. Trimming took off 2 bases at V and 3 bases at J, with 13 bases between the two ends. The CDR3 runs 15 residues. Germline V gene data show CDR1 as SGHTA and CDR2 as FQGNSA.

The chain carries TRBV7-2 and TRBJ2-5; no reliable D call. The sequence came from a male donor with early-stage non-small cell lung cancer. Sequences were derived from PBMCs, sampled at follow-up. Written as DNA, the CDR3 is TGTGCCAGCAGCTTATCTGGGCTCCGGGAAGAGACCCAGTACTTC. It codes for CASSLSGLREETQYF.